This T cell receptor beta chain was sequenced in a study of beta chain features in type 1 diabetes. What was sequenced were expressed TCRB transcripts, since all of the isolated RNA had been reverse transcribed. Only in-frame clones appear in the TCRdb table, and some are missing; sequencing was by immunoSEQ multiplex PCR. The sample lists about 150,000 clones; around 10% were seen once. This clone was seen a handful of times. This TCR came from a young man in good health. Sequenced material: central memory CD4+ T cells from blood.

The CDR3 is CASSSRQSYSNQPQHF. For the CDR3, the DNA is TGTGCCAGCAGTTCACGACAGTCGTATAGCAATCAGCCCCAGCATTTT. The rearrangement links TRBV27 to TRBJ1-5; tentatively, D is TRBD1 (5 bases). The CDR3 contains 16 residues. V lost 4 bases to trimming and J lost 0 bases, with 13 bases between them. Per the germline V gene, CDR1 is MNHEY and CDR2 is SMNVEV (reference sequence).